The 13 T cell receptor beta chains below come from one sample, sequenced in a study of T cell responses to AZD1222 COVID-19 vaccine. The repertoire was sequenced with immunoSEQ multiplex PCR; TCRdb's copy has only in-frame clones and lacks some. The table lists some 40,000 clones, about four fifths of them singletons. Here the sequenced sample was peripheral blood, taken 28 days after the second dose of the MenACWY control vaccine. These receptors originate from an adult who received the MenACWY meningococcal vaccine as a control.

The chain combines TRBV5-1 with TRBJ1-6, with TRBD1 as a possible D gene (5 bases). V was trimmed by 4 bases and J by 7 bases, leaving 15 bases between them. Germline-derived CDR1 and CDR2 are SGHRS and YFSETQ. The CDR3 runs to 15 residues. The CDR3 loop reads CASSAGTKRNSPLHF. CDR3 DNA sequence: TGCGCCAGCAGCGCCGGGACCAAGAGGAATTCACCCCTCCACTTT.

V gene TRBV19 combines with J gene TRBJ2-7; D gene uncertain. V lost 3 bases and J 7 bases, leaving 19 bases between the germline ends. Germline lookup yields CDR1 LNHDA and CDR2 SQIVND (reference sequence). This CDR3 contains 15 residues. CDR3 protein: CASSIVDAAAREQYF. The CDR3 region has the DNA TGTGCCAGTAGTATCGTGGACGCGGCGGCGCGGGAGCAGTACTTC. The full variable domain, its missing parts supplied by reference TRBV19 and TRBJ2-7, is DGGITQSPKYLFRKEGQNVTLSCEQNLNHDAMYWYRQDPGQGLRLIYYSQIVNDFQKGDIAEGYSVSREKKESFPLTVTSAQKNPTAFYLCASSIVDAAAREQYFGPGTRLTVT.

V and J are TRBV5-4 and TRBJ2-3, with 9 bases identical to TRBD2. Germline lookup yields CDR1 SGHNT and CDR2 YYREEE (reference sequence). The J segment lost 6 bases and the V segment lost 5 bases, leaving 7 bases of the junction unmatched. This CDR3 contains 14 residues. CDR3 amino acids: CASSSGTSIDTQYF. CDR3 nucleotides: TGTGCCAGCAGTTCAGGGACTAGCATCGATACGCAGTATTTT. Combining the CDR3 with reference TRBV5-4 and TRBJ2-3 gives the whole variable domain ETGVTQSPTHLIKTRGQQVTLRCSSQSGHNTVSWYQQALGQGPQFIFQYYREEENGRGNFPPRFSGLQFPNYSSELNVNALELDDSALYLCASSSGTSIDTQYFGPGTRLTVL.

V gene TRBV10-3 combines with J gene TRBJ2-2; D unresolved. This CDR3 is built from 12 residues. Germline assignment: CDR1 ENHRY and CDR2 SYGVKD. V shed 6 bases and J shed 2 bases, with 4 bases lying between them. The CDR3 region is CAISQNTGELFF. The CDR3 DNA sequence: TGTGCCATCAGCCAAAACACCGGGGAGCTGTTTTTT.

The chain carries TRBV27 and TRBJ2-1; 8 bases line up with TRBD1. V lost 4 bases to trimming and J lost 6 bases; unmatched junction nucleotides: 8. This CDR3 has 15 residues. Per the germline V gene, CDR1 is MNHEY and CDR2 is SMNVEV (reference sequence). The CDR3 bases are TGTGCCAGCAGTTCCTCCGGGACAGGCCTCAATGAGCAGTTCTTC. Its protein product is CASSSSGTGLNEQFF.

The chain is built from TRBV2 and TRBJ1-1; TRBD1 might be the D (5 bases). There are 15 residues in the CDR3. Germline CDR1 SNHLY, CDR2 FYNNEI. Trimming removed 8 bases from V and 1 base from J, with 17 bases in between. The CDR3 is CASGDQGTRNTEAFF. CDR3 sequence (DNA): TGTGCCAGCGGGGATCAGGGAACTCGGAACACTGAAGCTTTCTTT.

This clone counts as medium-sized. The chain uses TRBV2 and TRBJ1-2, with 7 bases identical to TRBD1. The CDR3 contains 14 residues. Germline V gene lookup returns CDR1 SNHLY and CDR2 FYNNEI. V dropped 1 base and J dropped 4; count of bases not matched to a gene: 3. CDR3 DNA: TGTGCCAGCAGTGAAGGGACAGGAAGCTATGGCTACACCTTC. Its protein is CASSEGTGSYGYTF.

J is TRBJ1-4 and V is TRBV7-8, with 9 bases lining up with TRBD1. Germline CDR1 reads SGHVS; CDR2 reads FQNEAQ. The J segment lost 7 bases and the V segment lost 5 bases, leaving 8 bases of the junction unmatched. The CDR3 extends over 15 amino acids. CDR3 residues: CASSPGTGFGEKLFF. In DNA, the CDR3 is TGTGCCAGCAGCCCAGGGACAGGGTTTGGTGAAAAACTGTTTTTT. The full variable domain, rest sourced from reference TRBV7-8 and TRBJ1-4, is GAGVSQSPRYKVAKRGQDVALRCDPISGHVSLFWYQQALGQGPEFLTYFQNEAQLDKSGLPSDRFFAERPEGSVSTLKIQRTQQEDSAVYLCASSPGTGFGEKLFFGSGTQLSVL.

The gene calls are TRBV9 and TRBJ2-3, with D unresolved. V shed 2 bases and J shed 6 bases, with 13 bases lying between them. This CDR3 has 14 amino acids. Germline V gene lookup returns CDR1 SGDLS and CDR2 YYNGEE. CDR3 bases: TGTGCCAGCAGCGTCGGGCCTTCAGTGGATACGCAGTATTTT. Translating gives CASSVGPSVDTQYF.

The chain is built from TRBV7-8 and TRBJ1-1; 7 nucleotides align to TRBD1. J gave up 4 bases and V 1 base, and 6 bases lay outside the gene matches. Germline V CDR1 and CDR2: SGHVS, FQNEAQ. This CDR3 comprises 15 residues. The CDR3 nucleotides are TGTGCCAGCAGCTTAGAGGCAGGGGGGATCACTGAAGCTTTCTTT. As protein: CASSLEAGGITEAFF. The variable domain in full, completed from reference TRBV7-8 and TRBJ1-1, reads GAGVSQSPRYKVAKRGQDVALRCDPISGHVSLFWYQQALGQGPEFLTYFQNEAQLDKSGLPSDRFFAERPEGSVSTLKIQRTQQEDSAVYLCASSLEAGGITEAFFGQGTRLTVV.

This chain links TRBV5-1 with TRBJ1-2; 7 nucleotides line up with TRBD1. The germline V gene encodes CDR1 SGHRS and CDR2 YFSETQ. V shed 4 bases and J 0 bases; nucleotides not matched to a gene: 3. The CDR3 spans 14 residues. In DNA, the CDR3 is TGCGCCAGCAGCCAGGGACAGACTAACTATGGCTACACCTTC. Protein: CASSQGQTNYGYTF.

The CDR3 region is CASLRGGVYSTDTQYF. DNA for the CDR3: TGTGCCAGCCTAAGGGGCGGGGTATATAGCACAGATACGCAGTATTTT. The chain is built from TRBV24-1 and TRBJ2-3; D possibly corresponds to TRBD2 (6 bases). Trimming shortened V by 11 bases and J by 0 bases, and 20 bases separated the two germline ends. The CDR3 length is 16 residues. Germline V gene sequence: CDR1 KGHDR, CDR2 SFDVKD.

The genes are TRBV5-1 and TRBJ2-5; D is undetermined. The CDR3 is 16 residues long. Germline lookup yields CDR1 SGHRS and CDR2 YFSETQ. V was trimmed by 4 bases and J by 2 bases, leaving 18 bases between them. The CDR3 sequence: CASSVGGGLGQETQYF. The CDR3 nucleotides are TGCGCCAGCAGCGTCGGTGGTGGGTTGGGTCAAGAGACCCAGTACTTC.